The 9 T cell receptor beta chains below come from one sample, sequenced in a study of cytomegalovirus exposure and HLA in healthy donors. It was with 60 Vbeta and 13 Jbeta primers that the PCR ran. Profiling relied on immunoSEQ multiplex PCR, and the TCRdb table lists in-frame clones only, not all of them. The sample carries over 110,000 clones, approximately 82% recorded once. Sequencing was performed on PBMCs. Receptors originate from a woman aged 60-75 years in good health and CMV-seropositive.

CDR3: CASSSGTPNEQFF. CDR3 coding DNA: TGTGCCAGCAGTTCCGGGACTCCGAATGAGCAGTTCTTC. The chain employs TRBV28 and TRBJ2-1; D perhaps matches TRBD2 (6 bases). The germline V gene encodes CDR1 MDHEN and CDR2 SYDVKM. V was cut by 4 bases and J by 7 bases, with 11 bases left in between. This CDR3 is built from 13 residues.

The V call is TRBV28, the J call TRBJ1-1, with a tentative D call TRBD1 (6 bases). In germline, CDR1 is MDHEN, CDR2 SYDVKM. The CDR3 spans 14 residues. Trimming pared 6 bases from V and 4 bases from J, leaving 15 bases between. The DNA for the CDR3 is TGTGCCAGCAGCTCAGGGGTTATTACCACTGAAGCTTTCTTT. It is translated as CASSSGVITTEAFF.

This clone appeared a few times. The V and J genes are TRBV7-2 and TRBJ2-1; tentatively, D is TRBD2 (5 bases). The CDR3 has 15 residues. The V gene's germline CDR1 is SGHTA and CDR2 FQGNSA. The V gene lost 5 bases and the J gene lost 8 bases, with 19 bases spanning the gap. In nucleotides, the CDR3 is TGTGCCAGCAGCCCCAAGTTTACGGGGAGCGATGAGCAGTTCTTC. Its protein is CASSPKFTGSDEQFF.

This clone has just a few counts. The chain employs TRBV11-2 and TRBJ2-7; D is undetermined. The V end lost 2 bases, the J end lost 2 bases, and 4 bases lay between the germline ends. Germline V gene sequence: CDR1 SGHAT, CDR2 FQNNGV. The CDR3 is 12 residues long. The CDR3: CASSLSPYEQYF. The CDR3 nucleotides read TGTGCCAGCAGCTTAAGCCCCTACGAGCAGTACTTC.

V is TRBV5-1 and J is TRBJ1-1; D gene unclear. V was pared by 9 bases and J by 11 bases, with 32 bases between. Germline CDR1 reads SGHRS; CDR2 reads YFSETQ. The CDR3 is 16 amino acids. Here the CDR3 DNA reads TGCGCCACCCTGCAGCTACTGGGCGTCTGGCGCTGTATGGCTTTCTTT. Its protein product is CATLQLLGVWRCMAFF. Combining the CDR3 with reference TRBV5-1 and TRBJ1-1 gives the whole variable domain KAGVTQTPRYLIKTRGQQVTLSCSPISGHRSVSWYQQTPGQGLQFLFEYFSETQRNKGNFPGRFSGRQFSNSRSEMNVSTLELGDSALYLCATLQLLGVWRCMAFFGQGTRLTVV.

V usage is TRBV2 and J usage is TRBJ2-7; 11 bases line up with TRBD1. Germline CDR1 and CDR2: SNHLY and FYNNEI. The CDR3 spans 16 residues. V was clipped by 1 base and J by 5 bases; unmatched bases: 7. CDR3: CASSEDGDRGIHEQYF. The CDR3 DNA reads TGTGCCAGCAGTGAAGACGGGGACAGGGGGATCCACGAGCAGTACTTC.

In this sample, this clone turned up a few times. This chain links TRBV6-5 with TRBJ1-5; D possibly corresponds to TRBD1 (5 bases). CDR3 length: 14 residues. The germline V gene encodes CDR1 MNHEY and CDR2 SVGAGI. Trimming stripped 2 bases from V and 4 bases from J, with 9 bases between. The CDR3 coding sequence is TGTGCCAGCAGTTACGGGGCGGGGAATCAGCCCCAGCATTTT. Amino acid sequence: CASSYGAGNQPQHF.

CDR3 nucleotides: TGTGCCAGCAGTTTACCTAGACGCGGCGGAGGCACAGATACGCAGTATTTT. Translating gives CASSLPRRGGGTDTQYF. The V call is TRBV27, the J call TRBJ2-3; D ambiguous. Per germline, CDR1 MNHEY and CDR2 SMNVEV (reference sequence). CDR3 length: 17 amino acids. Between the trimmed V and J ends, which lost 2 bases and 1 base, there was a span of 16 bases.

The chain carries TRBV6-6 and TRBJ2-5, with D possibly being TRBD2 (5 bases). This CDR3 contains 15 residues. V lost 7 bases to trimming and J lost 5 bases, with 20 bases between them. Germline lookup yields CDR1 MNHNY and CDR2 SVGAGI (reference sequence). The CDR3 here is CASTDFPVALETQYF. The CDR3, as DNA: TGTGCCAGCACCGATTTCCCCGTAGCGTTGGAGACCCAGTACTTC.